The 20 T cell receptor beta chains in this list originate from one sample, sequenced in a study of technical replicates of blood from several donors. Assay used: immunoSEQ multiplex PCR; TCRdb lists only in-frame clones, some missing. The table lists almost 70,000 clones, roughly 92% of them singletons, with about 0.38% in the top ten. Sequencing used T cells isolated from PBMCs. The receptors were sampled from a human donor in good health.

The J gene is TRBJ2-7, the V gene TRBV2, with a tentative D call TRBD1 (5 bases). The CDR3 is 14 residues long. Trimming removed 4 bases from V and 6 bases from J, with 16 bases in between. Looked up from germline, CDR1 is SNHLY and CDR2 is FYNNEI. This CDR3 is CASSAETVYGEQYF. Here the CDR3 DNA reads TGTGCCAGCAGTGCGGAGACAGTCTATGGCGAGCAGTACTTC.

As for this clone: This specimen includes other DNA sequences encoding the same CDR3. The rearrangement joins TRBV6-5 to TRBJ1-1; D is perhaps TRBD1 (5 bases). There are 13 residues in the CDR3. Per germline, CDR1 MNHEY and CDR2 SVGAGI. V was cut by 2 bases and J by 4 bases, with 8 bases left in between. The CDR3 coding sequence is TGTGCCAGCAGTTACGGGGGGGGCACTGAAGCTTTCTTT. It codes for CASSYGGGTEAFF.

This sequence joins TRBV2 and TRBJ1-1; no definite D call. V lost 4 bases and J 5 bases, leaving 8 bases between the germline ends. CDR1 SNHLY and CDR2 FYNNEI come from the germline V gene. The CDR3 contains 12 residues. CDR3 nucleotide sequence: TGTGCCAGCAGTGCCGGGTCGACTGAAGCTTTCTTT. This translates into CASSAGSTEAFF.

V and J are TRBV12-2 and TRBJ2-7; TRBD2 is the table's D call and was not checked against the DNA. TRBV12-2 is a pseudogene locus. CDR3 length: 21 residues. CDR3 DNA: TGTGCAAGTCGCTCCGGGACTAGCGGGAAGGGAGTAGTTAGGCTGTTCGACGAGCAGTACTTC. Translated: CASRSGTSGKGVVRLFDEQYF.

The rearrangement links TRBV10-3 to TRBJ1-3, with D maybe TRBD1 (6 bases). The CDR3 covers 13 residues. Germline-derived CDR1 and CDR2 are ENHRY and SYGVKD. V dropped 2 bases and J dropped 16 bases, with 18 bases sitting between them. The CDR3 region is CAISELNRAPGYF. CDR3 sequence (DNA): TGTGCCATCAGTGAGCTAAACAGGGCCCCGGGGTATTTT.

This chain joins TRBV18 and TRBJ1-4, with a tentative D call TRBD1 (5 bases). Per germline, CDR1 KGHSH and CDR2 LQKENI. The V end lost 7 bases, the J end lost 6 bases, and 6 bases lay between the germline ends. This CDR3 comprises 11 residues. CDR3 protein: CASWGDEKLFF. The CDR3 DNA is TGTGCCAGCTGGGGGGATGAAAAACTGTTTTTT.

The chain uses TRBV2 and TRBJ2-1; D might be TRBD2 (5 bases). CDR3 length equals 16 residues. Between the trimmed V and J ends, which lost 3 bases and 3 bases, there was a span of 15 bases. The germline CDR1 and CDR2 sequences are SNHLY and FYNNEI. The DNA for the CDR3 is TGTGCCAGCAGTGAGAGTACGGACTTCCTCTACAATGAGCAGTTCTTC. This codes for CASSESTDFLYNEQFF.

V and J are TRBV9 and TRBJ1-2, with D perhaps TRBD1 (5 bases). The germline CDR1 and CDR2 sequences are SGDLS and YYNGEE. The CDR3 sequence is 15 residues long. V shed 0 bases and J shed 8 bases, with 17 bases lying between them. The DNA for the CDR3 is TGTGCCAGCAGCGTAGGATCAGGGAGGGGTGGCGGCTACACCTTC. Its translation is CASSVGSGRGGGYTF. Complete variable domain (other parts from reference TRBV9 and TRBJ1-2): DSGVTQTPKHLITATGQRVTLRCSPRSGDLSVYWYQQSLDQGLQFLIQYYNGEERAKGNILERFSAQQFPDLHSELNLSSLELGDSALYFCASSVGSGRGGGYTFGSGTRLTVV.

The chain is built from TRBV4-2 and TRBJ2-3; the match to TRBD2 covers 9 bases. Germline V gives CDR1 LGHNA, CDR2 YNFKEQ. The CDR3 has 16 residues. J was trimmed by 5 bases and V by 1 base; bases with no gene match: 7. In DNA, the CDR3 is TGTGCCAGCAGCCAAGCAGCGGGAGGCCATATAGATACGCAGTATTTT. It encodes CASSQAAGGHIDTQYF.

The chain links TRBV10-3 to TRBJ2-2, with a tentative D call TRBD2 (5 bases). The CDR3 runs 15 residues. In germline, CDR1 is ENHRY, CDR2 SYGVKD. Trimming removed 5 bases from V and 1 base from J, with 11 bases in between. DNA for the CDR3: TGTGCCATCAGTCCCAGCGGAAAGAACACCGGGGAGCTGTTTTTT. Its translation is CAISPSGKNTGELFF.

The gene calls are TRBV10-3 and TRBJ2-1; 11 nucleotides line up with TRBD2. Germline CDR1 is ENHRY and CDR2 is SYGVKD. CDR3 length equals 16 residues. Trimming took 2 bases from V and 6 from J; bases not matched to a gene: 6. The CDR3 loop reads CAISEAGTSGRNEQFF. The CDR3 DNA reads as TGTGCCATCAGTGAGGCCGGGACTAGCGGTCGCAATGAGCAGTTCTTC.

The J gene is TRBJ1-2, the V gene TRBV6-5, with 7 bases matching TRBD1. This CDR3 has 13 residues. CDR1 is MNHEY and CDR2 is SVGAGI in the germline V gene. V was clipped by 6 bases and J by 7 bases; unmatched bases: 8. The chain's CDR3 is CASRSPGQTGYTF. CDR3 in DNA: TGTGCCAGCAGATCTCCGGGACAGACTGGCTACACCTTC.

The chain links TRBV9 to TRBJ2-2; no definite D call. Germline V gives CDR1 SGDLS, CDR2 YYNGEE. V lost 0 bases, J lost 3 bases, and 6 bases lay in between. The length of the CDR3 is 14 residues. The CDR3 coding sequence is TGTGCCAGCAGCGTAGCTACGGACACCGGGGAGCTGTTTTTT. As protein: CASSVATDTGELFF. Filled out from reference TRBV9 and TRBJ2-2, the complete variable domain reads DSGVTQTPKHLITATGQRVTLRCSPRSGDLSVYWYQQSLDQGLQFLIQYYNGEERAKGNILERFSAQQFPDLHSELNLSSLELGDSALYFCASSVATDTGELFFGEGSRLTVL.

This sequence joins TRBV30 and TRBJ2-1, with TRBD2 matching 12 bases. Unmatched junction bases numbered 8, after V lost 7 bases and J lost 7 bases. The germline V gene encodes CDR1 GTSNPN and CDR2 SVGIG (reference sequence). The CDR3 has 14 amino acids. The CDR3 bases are TGTGCCTCCAGGTATGGGACTAGCGGGAATGAGCAGTTCTTC. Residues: CASRYGTSGNEQFF.

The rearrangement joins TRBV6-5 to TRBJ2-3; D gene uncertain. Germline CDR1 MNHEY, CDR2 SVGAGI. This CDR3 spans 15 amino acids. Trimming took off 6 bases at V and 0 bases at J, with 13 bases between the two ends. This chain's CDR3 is CASRTNWYSTDTQYF. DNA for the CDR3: TGTGCCAGCAGAACTAACTGGTATAGCACAGATACGCAGTATTTT.

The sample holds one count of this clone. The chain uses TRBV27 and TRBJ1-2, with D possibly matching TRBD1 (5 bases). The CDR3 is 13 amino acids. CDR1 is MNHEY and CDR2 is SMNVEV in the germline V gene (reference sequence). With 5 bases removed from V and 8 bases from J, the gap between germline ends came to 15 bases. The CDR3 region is CASSQTPGKGYTF. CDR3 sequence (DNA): TGTGCCAGCAGTCAAACGCCAGGGAAGGGCTACACCTTC.

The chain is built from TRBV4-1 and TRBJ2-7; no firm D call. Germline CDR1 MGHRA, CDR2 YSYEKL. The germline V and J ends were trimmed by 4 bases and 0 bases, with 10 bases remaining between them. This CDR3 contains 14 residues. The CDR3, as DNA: TGCGCCAGCAGCCTTTCCCTTAGCTCCTACGAGCAGTACTTC. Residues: CASSLSLSSYEQYF.

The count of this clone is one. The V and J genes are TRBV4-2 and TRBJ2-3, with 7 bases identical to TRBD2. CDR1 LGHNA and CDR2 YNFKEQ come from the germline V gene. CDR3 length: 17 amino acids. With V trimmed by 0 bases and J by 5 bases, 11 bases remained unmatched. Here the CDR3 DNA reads TGTGCCAGCAGCCAAGAGGGGGATACGGGAGGAGTAGATACGCAGTATTTT. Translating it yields CASSQEGDTGGVDTQYF.

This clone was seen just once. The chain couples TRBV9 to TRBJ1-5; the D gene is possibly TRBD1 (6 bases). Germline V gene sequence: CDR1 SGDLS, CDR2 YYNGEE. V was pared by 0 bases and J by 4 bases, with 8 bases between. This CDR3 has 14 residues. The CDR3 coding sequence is TGTGCCAGCAGCGTAGGTCAGGGGAATCAGCCCCAGCATTTT. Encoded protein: CASSVGQGNQPQHF. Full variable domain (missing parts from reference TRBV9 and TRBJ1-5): DSGVTQTPKHLITATGQRVTLRCSPRSGDLSVYWYQQSLDQGLQFLIQYYNGEERAKGNILERFSAQQFPDLHSELNLSSLELGDSALYFCASSVGQGNQPQHFGDGTRLSIL.

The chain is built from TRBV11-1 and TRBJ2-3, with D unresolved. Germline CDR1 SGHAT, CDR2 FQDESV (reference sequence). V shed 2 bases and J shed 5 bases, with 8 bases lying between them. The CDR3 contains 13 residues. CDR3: CASSLPGIDTQYF. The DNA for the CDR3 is TGTGCCAGCAGCTTACCGGGTATAGATACGCAGTATTTT.